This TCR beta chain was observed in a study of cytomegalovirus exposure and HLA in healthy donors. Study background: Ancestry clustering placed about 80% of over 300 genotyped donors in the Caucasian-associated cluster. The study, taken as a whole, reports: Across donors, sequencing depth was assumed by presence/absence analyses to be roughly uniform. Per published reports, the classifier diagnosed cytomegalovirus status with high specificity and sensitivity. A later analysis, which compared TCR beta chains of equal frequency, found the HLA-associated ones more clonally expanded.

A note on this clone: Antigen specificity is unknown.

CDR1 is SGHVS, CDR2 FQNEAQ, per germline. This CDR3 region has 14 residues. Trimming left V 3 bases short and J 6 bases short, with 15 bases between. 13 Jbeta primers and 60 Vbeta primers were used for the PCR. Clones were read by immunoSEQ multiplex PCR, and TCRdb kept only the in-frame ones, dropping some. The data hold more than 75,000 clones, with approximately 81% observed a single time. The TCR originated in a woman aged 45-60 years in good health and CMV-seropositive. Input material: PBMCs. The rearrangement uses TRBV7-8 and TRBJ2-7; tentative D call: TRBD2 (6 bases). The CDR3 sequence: CASSFHGSMVEQYF. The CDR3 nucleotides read TGTGCCAGCAGCTTTCACGGGAGTATGGTCGAGCAGTACTTC.